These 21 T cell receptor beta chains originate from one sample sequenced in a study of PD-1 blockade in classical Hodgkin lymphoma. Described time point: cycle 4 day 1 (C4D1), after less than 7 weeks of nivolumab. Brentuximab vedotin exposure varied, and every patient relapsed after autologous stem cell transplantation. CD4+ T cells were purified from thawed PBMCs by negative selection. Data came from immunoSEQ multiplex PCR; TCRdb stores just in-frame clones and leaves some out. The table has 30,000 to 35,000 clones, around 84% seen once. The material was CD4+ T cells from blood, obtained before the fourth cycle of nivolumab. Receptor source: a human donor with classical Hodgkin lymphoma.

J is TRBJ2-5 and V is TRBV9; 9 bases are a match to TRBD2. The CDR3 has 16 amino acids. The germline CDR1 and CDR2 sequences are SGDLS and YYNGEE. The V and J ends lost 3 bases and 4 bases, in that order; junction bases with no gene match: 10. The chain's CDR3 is CASSAQGLAGTETQYF. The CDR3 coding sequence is TGTGCCAGCAGCGCACAGGGGCTAGCGGGGACAGAGACCCAGTACTTC.

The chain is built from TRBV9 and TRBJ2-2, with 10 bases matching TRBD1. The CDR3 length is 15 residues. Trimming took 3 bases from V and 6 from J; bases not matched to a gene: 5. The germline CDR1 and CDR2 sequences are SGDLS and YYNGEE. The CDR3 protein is CASSGQGARSGELFF. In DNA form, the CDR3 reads TGTGCCAGCAGCGGACAGGGGGCGCGATCCGGGGAGCTGTTTTTT.

The DNA for the CDR3 is TGTGCCAGCAGTGCCCCATATACCAATTCACCCCTCCACTTT. Its protein is CASSAPYTNSPLHF. The V gene is TRBV25-1, the J gene TRBJ1-6, with D unresolved. V was shortened by 4 bases and J by 7 bases, with 11 bases between the two germline ends. CDR1 is MGHDK, CDR2 SYGVNS, per germline. CDR3 size: 14 residues.

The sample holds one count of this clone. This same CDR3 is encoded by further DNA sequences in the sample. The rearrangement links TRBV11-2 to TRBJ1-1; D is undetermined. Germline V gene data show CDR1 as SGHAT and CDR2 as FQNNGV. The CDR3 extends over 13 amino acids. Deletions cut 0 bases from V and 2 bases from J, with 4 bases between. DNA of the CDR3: TGTGCCAGCAGCTTAGAGAGAAACACTGAAGCTTTCTTT. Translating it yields CASSLERNTEAFF.

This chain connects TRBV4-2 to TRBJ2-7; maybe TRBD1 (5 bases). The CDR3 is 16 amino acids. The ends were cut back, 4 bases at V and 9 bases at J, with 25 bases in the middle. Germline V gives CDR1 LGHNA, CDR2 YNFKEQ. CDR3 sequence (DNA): TGTGCCAGCAGCCCGAAGTCAGGGCAGGGATACGTCGGGCAGTACTTC. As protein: CASSPKSGQGYVGQYF.

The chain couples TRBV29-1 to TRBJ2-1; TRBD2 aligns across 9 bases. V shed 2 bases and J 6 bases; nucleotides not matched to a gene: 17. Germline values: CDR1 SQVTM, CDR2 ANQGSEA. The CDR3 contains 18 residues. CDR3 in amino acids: CSVEPPLAGMGGLNEQFF. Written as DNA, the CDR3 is TGCAGCGTTGAACCTCCTCTAGCGGGGATGGGGGGCCTCAATGAGCAGTTCTTC.

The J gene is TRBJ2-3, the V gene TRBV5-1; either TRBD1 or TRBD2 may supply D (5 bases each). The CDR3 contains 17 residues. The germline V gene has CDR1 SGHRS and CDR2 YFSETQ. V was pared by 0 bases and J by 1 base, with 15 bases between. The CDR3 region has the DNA TGCGCCAGCAGCTTGGTTACGGGACGTAAGGGCACAGATACGCAGTATTTT. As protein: CASSLVTGRKGTDTQYF.

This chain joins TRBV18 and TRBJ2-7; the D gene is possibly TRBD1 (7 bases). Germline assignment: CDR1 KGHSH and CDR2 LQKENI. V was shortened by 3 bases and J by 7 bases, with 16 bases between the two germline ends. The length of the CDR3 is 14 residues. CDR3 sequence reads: CASSPGGGGGEQYF. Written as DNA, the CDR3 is TGTGCCAGCTCACCGGGAGGAGGGGGCGGGGAGCAGTACTTC. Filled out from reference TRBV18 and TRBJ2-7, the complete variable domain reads NAGVMQNPRHLVRRRGQEARLRCSPMKGHSHVYWYRQLPEEGLKFMVYLQKENIIDESGMPKERFSAEFPKEGPSILRIQQVVRGDSAAYFCASSPGGGGGEQYFGPGTRLTVT.

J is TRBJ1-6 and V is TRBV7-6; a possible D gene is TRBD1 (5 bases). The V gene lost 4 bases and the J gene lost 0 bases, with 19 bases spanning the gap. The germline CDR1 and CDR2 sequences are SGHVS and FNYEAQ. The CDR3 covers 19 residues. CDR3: CASSSVGGGKSSYNSPLHF. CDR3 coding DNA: TGTGCCAGCAGCTCAGTCGGGGGGGGGAAAAGCTCCTATAATTCACCCCTCCACTTT.

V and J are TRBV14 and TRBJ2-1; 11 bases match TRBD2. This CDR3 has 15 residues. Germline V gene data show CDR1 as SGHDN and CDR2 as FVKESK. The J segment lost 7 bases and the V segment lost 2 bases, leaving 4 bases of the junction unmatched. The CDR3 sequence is CASSQLLAGVNEQFF. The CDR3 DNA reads TGTGCCAGCAGCCAATTACTAGCGGGGGTGAATGAGCAGTTCTTC.

CDR3 loop: CASSPKRWTGGNNEQFF. The CDR3 DNA follows: TGTGCCAGCAGCCCAAAGAGGTGGACGGGGGGGAACAATGAGCAGTTCTTC. The rearrangement joins TRBV7-9 to TRBJ2-1, with 8 positions matching TRBD2. This CDR3 is built from 17 residues. Trimming removed 5 bases from V and 5 bases from J; junction bases left unmatched: 14. CDR1 is SEHNR, CDR2 FQNEAQ, per germline (reference sequence).

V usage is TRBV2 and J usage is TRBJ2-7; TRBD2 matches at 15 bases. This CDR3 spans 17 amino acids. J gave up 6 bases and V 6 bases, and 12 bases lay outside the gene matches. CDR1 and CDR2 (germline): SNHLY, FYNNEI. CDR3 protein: CASRPGLAGGSFREQYF. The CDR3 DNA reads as TGTGCCAGCAGACCCGGACTAGCGGGGGGGTCCTTCCGCGAGCAGTACTTC.

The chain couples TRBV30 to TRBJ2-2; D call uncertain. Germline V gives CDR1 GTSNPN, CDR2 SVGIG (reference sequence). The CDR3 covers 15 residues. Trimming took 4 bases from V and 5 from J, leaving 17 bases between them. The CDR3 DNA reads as TGTGCCTGGATGACACCCCGGTTTCCAACCGGGGAGCTGTTTTTT. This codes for CAWMTPRFPTGELFF.

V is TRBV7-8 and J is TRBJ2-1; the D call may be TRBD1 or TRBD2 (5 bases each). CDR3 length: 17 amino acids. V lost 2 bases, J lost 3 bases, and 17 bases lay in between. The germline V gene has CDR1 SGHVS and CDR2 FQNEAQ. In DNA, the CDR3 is TGTGCCAGCAGCTTATCGTTCCGGGACGGGAACTACAATGAGCAGTTCTTC. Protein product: CASSLSFRDGNYNEQFF. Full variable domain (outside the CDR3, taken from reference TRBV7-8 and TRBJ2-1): GAGVSQSPRYKVAKRGQDVALRCDPISGHVSLFWYQQALGQGPEFLTYFQNEAQLDKSGLPSDRFFAERPEGSVSTLKIQRTQQEDSAVYLCASSLSFRDGNYNEQFFGPGTRLTVL.

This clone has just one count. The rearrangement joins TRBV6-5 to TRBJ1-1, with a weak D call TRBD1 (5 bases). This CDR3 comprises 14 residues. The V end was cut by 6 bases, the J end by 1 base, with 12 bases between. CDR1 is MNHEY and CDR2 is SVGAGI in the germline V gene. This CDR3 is CASRPGQTNTEAFF. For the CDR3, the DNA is TGTGCCAGCAGACCGGGGCAGACGAACACTGAAGCTTTCTTT.

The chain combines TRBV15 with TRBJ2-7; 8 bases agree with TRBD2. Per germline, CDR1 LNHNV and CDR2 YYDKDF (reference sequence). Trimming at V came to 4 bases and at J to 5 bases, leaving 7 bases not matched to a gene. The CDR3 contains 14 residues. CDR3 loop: CATSTGTRADEQYF. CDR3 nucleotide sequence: TGTGCCACCAGCACAGGGACTAGGGCAGACGAGCAGTACTTC.

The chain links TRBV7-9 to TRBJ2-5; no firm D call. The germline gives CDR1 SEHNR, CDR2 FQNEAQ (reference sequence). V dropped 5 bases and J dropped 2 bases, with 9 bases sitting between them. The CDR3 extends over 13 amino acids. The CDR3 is CASSIDTQETQYF. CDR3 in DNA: TGTGCCAGCAGCATAGACACACAAGAGACCCAGTACTTC.

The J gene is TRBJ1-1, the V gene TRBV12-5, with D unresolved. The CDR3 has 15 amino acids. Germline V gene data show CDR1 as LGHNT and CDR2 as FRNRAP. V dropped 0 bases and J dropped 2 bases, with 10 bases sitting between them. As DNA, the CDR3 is TGTGCTAGTGGTTTGGTACTCGGATCAAACACTGAAGCTTTCTTT. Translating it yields CASGLVLGSNTEAFF.

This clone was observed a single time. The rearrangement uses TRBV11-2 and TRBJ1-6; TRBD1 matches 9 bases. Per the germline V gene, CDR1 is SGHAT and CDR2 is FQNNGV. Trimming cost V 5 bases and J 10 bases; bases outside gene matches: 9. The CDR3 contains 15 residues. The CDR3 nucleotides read TGTGCCAGCAGCGCTCTCGGGACAGGGTACTCACCCCTCCACTTT. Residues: CASSALGTGYSPLHF.

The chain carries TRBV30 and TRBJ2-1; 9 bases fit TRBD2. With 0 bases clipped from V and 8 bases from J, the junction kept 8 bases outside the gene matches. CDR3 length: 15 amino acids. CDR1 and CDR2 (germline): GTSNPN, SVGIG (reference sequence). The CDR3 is CAWSVPLAGYHEQFF. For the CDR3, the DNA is TGTGCCTGGAGTGTACCCCTAGCGGGGTACCATGAGCAGTTCTTC.

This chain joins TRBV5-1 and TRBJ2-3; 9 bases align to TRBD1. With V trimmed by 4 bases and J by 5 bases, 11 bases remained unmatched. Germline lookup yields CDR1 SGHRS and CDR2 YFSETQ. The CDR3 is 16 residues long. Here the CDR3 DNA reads TGCGCCAGCAGCGGCGAGCGGGACAGGGTTTTAGATACGCAGTATTTT. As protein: CASSGERDRVLDTQYF. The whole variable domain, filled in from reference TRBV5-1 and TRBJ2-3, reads KAGVTQTPRYLIKTRGQQVTLSCSPISGHRSVSWYQQTPGQGLQFLFEYFSETQRNKGNFPGRFSGRQFSNSRSEMNVSTLELGDSALYLCASSGERDRVLDTQYFGPGTRLTVL.